This TCR beta chain was identified in a study of T cell responses to AZD1222 COVID-19 vaccine. V lost 2 bases and J lost 5, with 22 bases in between. CDR3 length: 17 residues. Per the germline V gene, CDR1 is SGHTA and CDR2 is FQGNSA. Findings and caveats of the study: The donor group comprised mostly white British people and more females; the analysis possibly underestimated clonal diversity. Spike-specific TCR breadth and depth both grew after two AZD1222 doses.

For this clone: Its antigen is currently unknown.

Only in-frame clones appear in the TCRdb table, and some are missing; sequencing was by immunoSEQ multiplex PCR. The table has over 95,000 clones, approximately 88% seen once; the top ten hold about 14%. The chain joins TRBV7-2 to TRBJ2-7; D may be TRBD1 or TRBD2 (5 bases each). This receptor was taken from an adult who received the AZD1222 COVID-19 vaccine. Sequencing was performed on peripheral blood, taken 28 days after the second AZD1222 dose. In DNA form, the CDR3 reads TGTGCCAGCAGCTTATCTGGGGGAGTAGGAGGTATGGACGAGCAGTACTTC. The encoded protein is CASSLSGGVGGMDEQYF.